Detailed here is one T cell receptor (beta chain). Its antigen remains undetermined. No much larger clonotype is one base removed from it; base qualities were not supplied. Library prep was done by the immunoSEQ multiplex PCR assay. The hsTCRB Kit was used according to the manufacturer's protocol to amplify rearranged TCR beta chain sequences. TCRB libraries were sequenced on an Illumina MiSeq. As for the original processing: The proprietary platform of the kit vendor was used for demultiplexing, trimming and gene mapping. The table comes from immuneACCESS by way of TCRdb, which keeps in-frame sequences with V and J called. Part of the clones is missing from these tables; in studies checked, under half for an unresolved V gene and the rest for unknown reasons. The V and J calls and clone size come from that table; D and trimming were worked out from the DNA. This sample lists 25,000 to 30,000 clones; approximately 80% were detected once. Approximately 15% of the sample comes from the top ten.

The intended sense of this specimen's time point label: week 23, last vaccination. Every vaccine dose consisted of 300 ug of a 20-mer mutant IDH1 peptide in Montanide, administered subcutaneously together with topical imiquimod. Donors had newly diagnosed WHO grade 3 or 4 IDH1-mutant astrocytomas with loss of nuclear ATRX. The samples were drawn from NOA16, a multicentre, single-arm, open-label phase I trial in Germany that tested a mutant IDH1 peptide vaccine in humans for the first time. Genomic DNA for TCRB sequencing was extracted from EDTA blood using the DNeasy Blood and Tissue Kit. The record originates from a study of a mutant IDH1 vaccine in newly diagnosed glioma (dated by TCRdb to the early 2020s). Study-wide context: Eight vaccinations were administered to patients in weeks 1, 3, 5, 7, 11, 15, 19 and 23, corresponding to visits V03 through V10. Vaccination was initiated 4-6 weeks after radiotherapy alone, or concurrently with temozolomide cycles in the chemotherapy-containing groups. Of the roughly 33 treated patients, 62.5% were male and around 40% were female, and the mean age was roughly 38 years. Before enrollment, most patients had been given radiochemotherapy with temozolomide as standard therapy, while the rest had received either radiotherapy alone or temozolomide alone. Peripheral blood was drawn at six visits: V03 (baseline), V05, V07, V10, V12 and V13. Longitudinal TCRB deep sequencing was performed for about two dozen treated patients wherever samples were available for exploratory analyses.

V gives up 1 base and J gives up 1 base, and the segment between their germline ends measures 8 bases. The CDR3 starts with the cysteine, ends with the phenylalanine, and has 14 residues. The entry retains the CDR3 DNA only, 42 bases that are in frame from base 1. CDR1 and CDR2 (SGHNT, YYREEE) derive from the germline V gene (reference sequence). Study-level results and caveats: PBMC samples for TCRB deep sequencing were selected based on availability. Immune responses induced by the vaccine were seen in 93.3% of patients across multiple MHC alleles. It was noted by the authors that analyses of patient blood samples could not be reproduced owing to sample limitations. No apparent relationship was observed between pseudoprogression and alterations in the top peripheral T cell clonotypes detected by TCRB sequencing.

This receptor was taken from a woman aged 25 to 39 with glioma. The source material was PBMCs, sampled from a glioma patient whose treatment included an IDH1 peptide vaccine. The sequence links TRBV5-4 to TRBJ1-1, and perhaps TRBD1 as D gene, on 5 matching bases. The nucleotide sequence reads TGTGCCAGCAGCTTGAGGGGTCCGAACACTGAAGCTTTCTTT. It translates as CASSLRGPNTEAFF.